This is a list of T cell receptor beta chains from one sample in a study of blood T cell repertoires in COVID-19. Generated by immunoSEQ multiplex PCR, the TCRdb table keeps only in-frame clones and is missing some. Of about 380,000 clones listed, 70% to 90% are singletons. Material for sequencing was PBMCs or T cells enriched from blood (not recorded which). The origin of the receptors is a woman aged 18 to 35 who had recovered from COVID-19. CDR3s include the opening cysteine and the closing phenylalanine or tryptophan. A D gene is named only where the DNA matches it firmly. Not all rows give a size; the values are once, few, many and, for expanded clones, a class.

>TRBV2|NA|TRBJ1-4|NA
TGTGCCAGCAGTGGAATCAGTTTTGAAAAACTGTTTTTT
CASSGISFEKLFF
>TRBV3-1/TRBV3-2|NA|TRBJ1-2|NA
TGTGCCAGCAGCCAAGATTACAGGCCCCCCTATGGCTACACCTTC
CASSQDYRPPYGYTF
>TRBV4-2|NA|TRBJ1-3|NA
TGTGCCAGCAGCCAAGATGTAGGGGGGGTTACTGGAAACACCATATATTTT
CASSQDVGGVTGNTIYF
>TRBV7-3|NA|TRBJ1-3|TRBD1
TGTGCCAGCAGTTCCACAGGGGCGCCCGGAAACACCATATATTTT
CASSSTGAPGNTIYF
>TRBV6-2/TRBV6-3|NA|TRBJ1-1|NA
TGTGCCAGCAGTTACATATTGAACACTGAAGCTTTCTTT
CASSYILNTEAFF
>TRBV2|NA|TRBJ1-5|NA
TGTGCCAGCAGTGAAGCCCCGACCACCGGACAGCTGGATTTT
CASSEAPTTGQLDF
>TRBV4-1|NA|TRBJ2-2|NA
TGCGCCAGCAGCCAAGAGTTTAACCGGGTGCTCCTGCTGTTTTTT
CASSQEFNRVLLLFF
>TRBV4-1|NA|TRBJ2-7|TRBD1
TGCGCCAGCAGCCACTACAGGGGGCGTCTGGGGGAGCAGTACTTC
CASSHYRGRLGEQYF
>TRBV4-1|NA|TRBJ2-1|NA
TGCGCCAGCAGCCCCGGGACTCTCAGGGACTACAATGAGCAGTTCTTC
CASSPGTLRDYNEQFF
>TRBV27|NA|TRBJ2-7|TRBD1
TGTGCCAGCAGTTCCTTGGGACAGGGGACCCACGAGCAGTACTTC
CASSSLGQGTHEQYF
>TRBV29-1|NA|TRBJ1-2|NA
TGCAGCGTTCGGGATAGTTCCTATGGCTACACCTTC
CSVRDSSYGYTF
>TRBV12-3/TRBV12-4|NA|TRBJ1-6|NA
TGTGCCAGCAGTCCACGACAGAATTCACCCCTCCACTTT
CASSPRQNSPLHF
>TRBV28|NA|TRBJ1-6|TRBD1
TGTGCCAGCAGTTTTGGTGGGACAGTCAATTCACCCCTCCACTTT
CASSFGGTVNSPLHF
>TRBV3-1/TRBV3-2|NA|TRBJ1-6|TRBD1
TGTGCCAGCAGCCCAATCCCGGGGACAGGGTTGTCACCCCTCCACTTT
CASSPIPGTGLSPLHF
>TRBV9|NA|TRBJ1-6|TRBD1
TGTGCCAGCAGCGTAAGAGGACAGGGGGATAATTCACCCCTCCACTTT
CASSVRGQGDNSPLHF
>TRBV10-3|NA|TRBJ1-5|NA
TGTGCCATCAGTGAGTCTAGGGGTGGGAGCAATCAGCCCCAGCATTTT
CAISESRGGSNQPQHF
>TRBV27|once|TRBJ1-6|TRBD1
TGTGCCAGCAGCCAGATAAGACAGGGTTCCGCGAATTCACCCCTCCACTTT
CASSQIRQGSANSPLHF
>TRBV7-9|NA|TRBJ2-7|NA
TGTGCCAGCAGCTTGGGGACACCAGACTACGAGCAGTACTTC
CASSLGTPDYEQYF
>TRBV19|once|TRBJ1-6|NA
TGTGCCAGTAGTATCCAGGGAGGGTCCTATAATTCACCCCTCCACTTT
CASSIQGGSYNSPLHF
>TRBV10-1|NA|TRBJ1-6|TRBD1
TGCGCCAGCAGTGAGTCGGGGACAGGGAATAATTCACCCCTCCACTTT
CASSESGTGNNSPLHF
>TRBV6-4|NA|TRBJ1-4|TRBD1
TGTGCCAGCAGTGAAGGGACAGGGTTTGAAAAACTGTTTTTT
CASSEGTGFEKLFF
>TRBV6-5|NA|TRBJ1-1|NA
TGTGCCAGCCGCCCGGCGGCACGGCTGAACACTGAAGCTTTCTTT
CASRPAARLNTEAFF
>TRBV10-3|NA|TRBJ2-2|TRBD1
TGTGCCATCAGTGATAGAGTCAGGGGGCGCGCCGGGGAGCTGTTTTTT
CAISDRVRGRAGELFF
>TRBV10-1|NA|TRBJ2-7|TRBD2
TGCGCCAGCACCCTACTAGCGGGCCGCTTCGAGCAGTACTTC
CASTLLAGRFEQYF
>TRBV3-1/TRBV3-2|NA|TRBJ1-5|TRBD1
TGTGCCAGCAGCCGAGGGACAGTCAATCAGCCCCAGCATTTT
CASSRGTVNQPQHF
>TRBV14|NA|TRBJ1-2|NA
TGTGCCAGCAGCCAAGATCCGGGCTATGGCTACACCTTC
CASSQDPGYGYTF
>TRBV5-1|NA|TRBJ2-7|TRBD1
TGCGCCAGCAGCTTGAGGACAGGGGTGAGTTCGATAACCTACGAGCAGTACTTC
CASSLRTGVSSITYEQYF
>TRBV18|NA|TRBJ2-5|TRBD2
TGTGCCAGCTCACCACCCCGGGGGGGCACAGAGACCCAGTACTTC
CASSPPRGGTETQYF